This T cell receptor (beta chain) came from a study of beta chain features in type 1 diabetes. Study outcomes and limitations: Researchers report that Type 1 diabetes patients had moderately but significantly shorter TCRB CDR3s across all four CD4+ subsets.

This clone has just a few counts. Its antigen is currently unknown. The isolated RNA, all of it, was reverse transcribed, so expressed TCRB transcripts were what got sequenced. Produced via immunoSEQ multiplex PCR; TCRdb's table is partial and in-frame only. The table has a few hundred thousand clones, 8% to 10% seen once. The CDR3 is 14 amino acids. Germline assignment: CDR1 LNHDA and CDR2 SQIVND (reference sequence). V dropped 2 bases and J dropped 7 bases, with 14 bases sitting between them. The chain employs TRBV19 and TRBJ1-1; D ambiguous. Material for sequencing was central memory CD4+ T cells from blood. This sequence originates from a young man with type 1 diabetes. The CDR3 loop is CASSIRTSRYEAFF. The CDR3 coding sequence is TGTGCCAGTAGTATAAGAACCTCCAGGTATGAAGCTTTCTTT.